This TCR beta chain was sequenced in a study of T-cell memory formation after mild COVID-19. Overall study: The two donors had largely donor-specific TCR clusters.

Constant-segment primers served in 5'RACE that generated TCR alpha and TCR beta cDNA libraries bearing sample barcodes and UMIs. TCRdb used MiXCR to reprocess the 5' RACE reads, holding one entry per CDR3 protein. The data contain around 430,000 distinct CDR3 sequences, 15% to 20% of them singletons. There are a few counts of this clonotype. CDR3 size: 18 residues. The V gene end was trimmed by 2 bases and the J gene end by 4 bases; junction bases not matched to a gene: 13. Germline V lookup: CDR1 SGHAT, CDR2 FQNNGV. The receptor was derived from a man younger than 35 who had mild COVID-19 (a few samples of this study predate the infection). Cell type and time point are not known. Source material: PBMCs or a T cell subset sorted from them (not recorded which). The rearrangement links TRBV11-2 to TRBJ2-2; 7 nucleotides match TRBD2. CDR3 amino acids: CASSLIGVASGATGELFF. The CDR3 region has the DNA TGTGCCAGCAGCTTAATTGGGGTAGCGAGCGGGGCCACCGGGGAGCTGTTTTTT.